The 32 T cell receptor beta chains in this list originate from one sample, sequenced in a study of blood T cells in healthy people across ages. A sample-barcoded 5' primer and a J-beta primer mix were used in a second PCR of roughly 7 to 11 cycles. MiXCR was run by TCRdb on the 5' RACE reads, yielding one entry per CDR3 protein. The sample has about 560,000 distinct CDR3 sequences, about 25% seen once; the top ten hold about 3.3%. The sample was also reused in another study, on T cells of mothers and their children.

Sequenced material: blood. The origin of the receptors is a boy younger than 10 in good health.

This clonotype came up a few times. V usage is TRBV20-1 and J usage is TRBJ2-1; D possibly matches TRBD1 or TRBD2 (7 bases each). The V end was cut by 1 base, the J end by 3 bases, with 19 bases between. The V gene's germline CDR1 is DFQATT and CDR2 SNEGSKA (reference sequence). This CDR3 region has 17 residues. In nucleotides, the CDR3 is TGCAGTGCTAGAGCCCCAGGGGAGGGACAGTTCTACAATGAGCAGTTCTTC. Translating it yields CSARAPGEGQFYNEQFF.

This clonotype was seen only a few times. The chain uses TRBV5-5 and TRBJ1-2; perhaps TRBD1 as D (5 bases). The germline CDR1 and CDR2 sequences are SGHKS and YYEKEE (reference sequence). This CDR3 is built from 14 residues. The ends were cut back, 1 base at V and 5 bases at J, with 12 bases in the middle. The CDR3 is CASSLKSGSYGYTF. The CDR3 nucleotides are TGTGCCAGCAGCTTGAAATCAGGGAGTTATGGCTACACCTTC.

This clonotype has just one count. The chain couples TRBV7-9 to TRBJ2-5; D not certain. Germline CDR1 SEHNR, CDR2 FQNEAQ (reference sequence). With 0 bases removed from V and 5 bases from J, the gap between germline ends came to 7 bases. The CDR3 is 13 amino acids. For the CDR3, the DNA is TGTGCCAGCAGCTTAGCTGATGTGGAGACCCAGTACTTC. It is translated as CASSLADVETQYF.

The chain joins TRBV6-5 to TRBJ2-3; tentatively, D is TRBD2 (6 bases). V shed 6 bases and J shed 5 bases, with 12 bases lying between them. This CDR3 region has 13 residues. Germline loops: CDR1 MNHEY, CDR2 SVGAGI. CDR3 sequence: CASRGVEGDTQYF. The CDR3 nucleotides are TGTGCCAGCAGGGGGGTGGAGGGAGATACGCAGTATTTT.

This chain links TRBV7-9 with TRBJ1-4; perhaps TRBD1 as D (6 bases). Per the germline V gene, CDR1 is SEHNR and CDR2 is FQNEAQ (reference sequence). Trimming stripped 3 bases from V and 8 bases from J, with 16 bases between. The CDR3 is 15 amino acids. The CDR3 region has the DNA TGTGCCAGCAGCTTCTCCAGGGGTATATACGAAAAACTGTTTTTT. Its translation: CASSFSRGIYEKLFF.

J is TRBJ2-7 and V is TRBV6-7, with D possibly being TRBD1 (5 bases). TRBV6-7 is treated as an ORF (open reading frame) with a function not yet certain. The CDR3 contains 15 residues. V was clipped by 0 bases and J by 6 bases, with 15 bases between them. In nucleotides, the CDR3 is TGTGCCAGCAGTTACTCGATTAGGCTCCAGGGCGAGCAGTACTTC. It codes for CASSYSIRLQGEQYF.

This clonotype was counted a few times. The chain links TRBV12-3 or TRBV12-4 to TRBJ2-1; D tentatively fits TRBD1 or TRBD2 (5 bases each). V dropped 3 bases and J dropped 4 bases, with 13 bases sitting between them. The CDR3 extends over 15 amino acids. The CDR3 region is CASSFLGELYNEQFF. The CDR3 DNA is TGTGCCAGCAGTTTTCTGGGGGAGCTTTACAATGAGCAGTTCTTC.

This clonotype was counted a few times. The chain carries TRBV2 and TRBJ2-6, with D unclear. The CDR3 contains 15 residues. Germline-derived CDR1 and CDR2 are SNHLY and FYNNEI. V lost 6 bases and J lost 0, with 9 bases in between. The CDR3 loop reads CASRAETSGANVLTF. As DNA, the CDR3 is TGTGCCAGCAGGGCTGAAACCTCTGGGGCCAACGTCCTGACTTTC.

The V gene is TRBV29-1, the J gene TRBJ1-4; D not certain. The CDR3 loop spans 11 amino acids. V was cut by 7 bases and J by 9 bases, with 12 bases left in between. The germline gives CDR1 SQVTM, CDR2 ANQGSEA. The CDR3 region is CSADVGQKLFF. As DNA, the CDR3 is TGCAGCGCCGATGTCGGTCAAAAACTGTTTTTT.

This clonotype was picked up a small number of times. The chain recombines TRBV20-1 with TRBJ1-6, with D hard to call. This CDR3 has 13 residues. The ends were cut back, 3 bases at V and 7 bases at J, with 10 bases in the middle. Germline lookup yields CDR1 DFQATT and CDR2 SNEGSKA (reference sequence). The CDR3 spells CSASPISNSPLHF. Here the CDR3 DNA reads TGCAGTGCTAGTCCGATATCGAATTCACCCCTCCACTTT.

This clonotype was detected only once. J is TRBJ2-5 and V is TRBV12-3 or TRBV12-4; no definite D call. V lost 5 bases to trimming and J lost 3 bases, with 13 bases between them. The CDR3 has 14 amino acids. The chain's CDR3 is CASSNRANEETQYF. Here the CDR3 DNA reads TGTGCCAGCAGTAACCGGGCCAACGAAGAGACCCAGTACTTC.

This clonotype was recorded many times. The CDR3 sequence is CASTARGLAGVYNEQFF. The CDR3 DNA reads as TGTGCCAGCACCGCCAGGGGACTAGCGGGAGTCTACAATGAGCAGTTCTTC. The chain has TRBV6-2 or TRBV6-3 and TRBJ2-1; 14 bases line up with TRBD2. The CDR3 is made up of 17 amino acids. Germline loops: CDR1 MNHEY, CDR2 SVGEGT. V trimming: 7 bases; J trimming: 3 bases; junction bases outside the gene matches: 8.

The chain carries TRBV5-5 and TRBJ2-7; no firm D call. V lost 1 base and J 6 bases, leaving 20 bases between the germline ends. The germline V gene has CDR1 SGHKS and CDR2 YYEKEE (reference sequence). The CDR3 runs 16 residues. The CDR3 is CASSLFGLEKAGEQYF. DNA for the CDR3: TGTGCCAGCAGCTTGTTCGGTCTCGAAAAAGCCGGCGAGCAGTACTTC.

This clonotype was counted only a few times. V is TRBV20-1 and J is TRBJ2-1, with 7 nucleotides matching TRBD1. This CDR3 has 15 amino acids. Looked up from germline, CDR1 is DFQATT and CDR2 is SNEGSKA (reference sequence). V dropped 6 bases and J dropped 7; count of bases not matched to a gene: 15. The CDR3 reads CSANSIQGHWNEQFF. Written as DNA, the CDR3 is TGCAGTGCCAATTCGATACAGGGGCACTGGAATGAGCAGTTCTTC.

This clonotype came up a few times. The chain joins TRBV18 to TRBJ2-4; a possible D gene is TRBD2 (5 bases). CDR3 length: 16 residues. Looked up from germline, CDR1 is KGHSH and CDR2 is LQKENI. V shed 3 bases and J shed 0 bases, with 12 bases lying between them. DNA for the CDR3: TGTGCCAGCTCACCGATCAACGGGGTAGCCAAAAACATTCAGTACTTC. Translating it yields CASSPINGVAKNIQYF.

This clonotype was seen only a few times. V usage is TRBV10-2 and J usage is TRBJ1-1, with D possibly matching TRBD1 (5 bases). Trimming stripped 2 bases from V and 2 bases from J, with 15 bases between. Germline V CDR1 and CDR2: WSHSY, SAAADI. This CDR3 spans 16 amino acids. In nucleotides, the CDR3 is TGCGCCAGCAGTGAGGGAAGGGGCAGAGTTAACACTGAAGCTTTCTTT. Translation: CASSEGRGRVNTEAFF.

DNA for the CDR3: TGTGCCACCAGCACGTCAGGGGTAAGGAGCAATCAGCCCCAGCATTTT. Encoded protein: CATSTSGVRSNQPQHF. The V and J genes are TRBV15 and TRBJ1-5, with D maybe TRBD1 (6 bases). Germline V gives CDR1 LNHNV, CDR2 YYDKDF (reference sequence). V lost 4 bases, J lost 1 base, and 14 bases lay in between. The CDR3 runs to 16 residues.

This clonotype has a single count. The rearrangement links TRBV6-2 or TRBV6-3 to TRBJ2-5, with D tentatively TRBD2 (5 bases). The germline V gene has CDR1 MNHEY and CDR2 SVGEGT. V was pared by 3 bases and J by 2 bases, with 16 bases between. CDR3 length: 16 amino acids. DNA for the CDR3: TGTGCCAGCAGTTATTCCGTCAGGAGGACGCAAGAGACCCAGTACTTC. Protein: CASSYSVRRTQETQYF.

The chain employs TRBV20-1 and TRBJ2-5; D possibly corresponds to TRBD2 (5 bases). The length of the CDR3 is 13 residues. V lost 5 bases to trimming and J lost 5 bases, with 15 bases between them. Per germline, CDR1 DFQATT and CDR2 SNEGSKA (reference sequence). CDR3 in DNA: TGCAGTGCTCGGACCCCAAGAGGGGAGACCCAGTACTTC. It encodes CSARTPRGETQYF.

The sample holds a few counts of this clonotype. V and J are TRBV7-9 and TRBJ2-5; 8 bases fit TRBD2. The last part of the DNA fits TRBJ2-1 better; the J call may be wrong. The CDR3 totals 15 residues. The germline gives CDR1 SEHNR, CDR2 FQNEAQ (reference sequence). CDR3 loop: CASSLQRGSRNEQFF. CDR3 in DNA: TGTGCCAGCAGCTTACAGCGGGGGAGTAGGAATGAGCAGTTCTTC.

Here the CDR3 reads CAWSGQPNQPQHF. Written as DNA, the CDR3 is TGTGCCTGGAGTGGACAGCCTAATCAGCCCCAGCATTTT. This chain joins TRBV30 and TRBJ1-5; D possibly corresponds to TRBD1 (5 bases). CDR1 is GTSNPN and CDR2 is SVGIG in the germline V gene (reference sequence). This CDR3 spans 13 amino acids. Trimming removed 1 base from V and 4 bases from J, with 8 bases in between.

The J gene is TRBJ2-1, the V gene TRBV3-1, with TRBD2 identical over 8 bases. The CDR3 has 17 residues. From germline, CDR1 is LGHDT and CDR2 YNNKEL (reference sequence). V lost 0 bases, J lost 4 bases, and 8 bases stayed unmatched. The CDR3 protein is CASSQDGLAGPYNEQFF. The CDR3 coding sequence is TGTGCCAGCAGCCAAGATGGCCTAGCGGGCCCATACAATGAGCAGTTCTTC.

CDR3 in amino acids: CASSWTSSEQYF. CDR3 sequence (DNA): TGCGCCAGCAGCTGGACTAGTTCCGAGCAGTACTTC. The rearrangement uses TRBV5-1 and TRBJ2-7; 7 bases match TRBD2. The J segment lost 6 bases and the V segment lost 3 bases, leaving 3 bases of the junction unmatched. CDR1 is SGHRS, CDR2 YFSETQ, per germline. The CDR3 extends over 12 amino acids.

This clonotype has just a few counts. The V and J genes are TRBV7-8 and TRBJ2-1, with D possibly matching TRBD1 (5 bases). The germline CDR1 and CDR2 sequences are SGHVS and FQNEAQ. The CDR3 totals 15 residues. V was pared by 4 bases and J by 4 bases, with 14 bases between. The CDR3 reads CASSSIDRNYNEQFF. The CDR3 DNA follows: TGTGCCAGCAGCTCGATCGACAGAAATTACAATGAGCAGTTCTTC. The entire variable domain, with the rest obtained from reference TRBV7-8 and TRBJ2-1, is as follows: GAGVSQSPRYKVAKRGQDVALRCDPISGHVSLFWYQQALGQGPEFLTYFQNEAQLDKSGLPSDRFFAERPEGSVSTLKIQRTQQEDSAVYLCASSSIDRNYNEQFFGPGTRLTVL.

This chain uses TRBV7-9 with TRBJ2-5; TRBD1 or TRBD2 may be the D gene (5 bases each). The CDR3 spans 11 residues. Trimming left V 8 bases short and J 5 bases short, with 9 bases between. The germline CDR1 and CDR2 sequences are SEHNR and FQNEAQ (reference sequence). The CDR3: CASGDGETQYF. The CDR3 DNA reads as TGTGCCAGCGGGGACGGTGAGACCCAGTACTTC.

The chain couples TRBV7-9 to TRBJ2-1, with TRBD2 as a possible D gene (5 bases). Trimming left V 1 base short and J 9 bases short, with 19 bases between. CDR1 and CDR2 from the germline V gene are SEHNR and FQNEAQ (reference sequence). The CDR3 has 16 residues. CDR3 DNA: TGTGCCAGCAGCTTAGTTCAGGACGAGAGGGTAGGTGAGCAGTTCTTC. Translation gives CASSLVQDERVGEQFF.

Only a few counts were recorded for this clonotype. V is TRBV29-1 and J is TRBJ2-1; maybe TRBD1 (5 bases). Germline CDR1 SQVTM, CDR2 ANQGSEA. Trimming removed 7 bases at V and 8 bases at J, with 18 bases between. The CDR3 has 13 residues. The CDR3 reads CSAVSGIGHEQFF. The CDR3 nucleotides read TGCAGCGCCGTCTCAGGGATCGGGCATGAGCAGTTCTTC.

The chain carries TRBV4-1 and TRBJ2-2; no clear D gene. V lost 1 base and J 9 bases, leaving 6 bases between the germline ends. Germline CDR1 is MGHRA and CDR2 is YSYEKL. The CDR3 runs 12 residues. CDR3 amino acids: CASSQGSRELFF. CDR3 nucleotides: TGCGCCAGCAGCCAAGGCTCCCGGGAGCTGTTTTTT.

The chain couples TRBV27 to TRBJ1-4; D possibly corresponds to TRBD1 (5 bases). CDR3 length equals 17 residues. Germline V gene lookup returns CDR1 MNHEY and CDR2 SMNVEV (reference sequence). V gave up 2 bases and J gave up 1 base, with 14 bases separating them. Here the CDR3 reads CASSLIWQGGTNEKLFF. In nucleotides, the CDR3 is TGTGCCAGCAGTTTAATATGGCAGGGAGGAACTAATGAAAAACTGTTTTTT.

This rearrangement joins TRBV18 to TRBJ2-5, with D perhaps matching TRBD2 (6 bases). The J call could be wrong; TRBJ2-1 is a better fit for the DNA end. CDR3 size: 13 residues. The germline V gene has CDR1 KGHSH and CDR2 LQKENI. For the CDR3, the DNA is TGTGCCAGCTCGCGGGGCAAACAGGTTAAGCAGTTCTTC. Translated, it gives CASSRGKQVKQFF.

The chain joins TRBV6-1 to TRBJ2-2, with 7 bases matching TRBD2. Germline CDR1 reads MNHNS; CDR2 reads SASEGT. The CDR3 contains 14 residues. V trimming: 7 bases; J trimming: 1 base; junction bases outside the gene matches: 3. In nucleotides, the CDR3 is TGTGCCAGCACCAGGACTAGGAACACCGGGGAGCTGTTTTTT. Amino acid sequence: CASTRTRNTGELFF.

This rearrangement joins TRBV20-1 to TRBJ1-4; D ambiguous. Germline V gene sequence: CDR1 DFQATT, CDR2 SNEGSKA (reference sequence). V gave up 3 bases and J gave up 0 bases, with 5 bases separating them. The CDR3 has 13 residues. This CDR3 reads CSASRTTNEKLFF. Written as DNA, the CDR3 is TGCAGTGCTAGTAGAACAACTAATGAAAAACTGTTTTTT.